This TCR beta chain was identified in a study of shared clonotypes between healthy human individuals. Study-wide results and limits: Rarefaction exposed incomplete sorted-subset sequencing despite large depth.

This clone was seen a handful of times. Its antigen remains unidentified. The germline V gene encodes CDR1 SNHLY and CDR2 FYNNEI. The CDR3 has 14 amino acids. V shed 2 bases and J shed 8 bases, with 13 bases lying between them. Assay: immunoSEQ multiplex PCR; the TCRdb copy retains only in-frame clones and omits some. The table lists roughly 2.5 million clones, over 85% of them singletons. Splitting the CD4+ cells yielded a CD45RA+ naive subset and a CD45RA-negative memory subset. The chain combines TRBV2 with TRBJ1-5; possibly TRBD1 for D (6 bases). The source material was naive CD4+ T cells sorted from blood. The sample's subset: CD45RA+ positively selected. The sequence derives from a man between 18 and 35 years old in good health. This CDR3 is CASSEWTDGEPQHF. For the CDR3, the DNA is TGTGCCAGCAGTGAATGGACAGATGGGGAGCCCCAGCATTTT.